This paragraph covers one T cell receptor (beta chain) sequence. This clone turned up a few times. Its cognate antigen has yet to be identified. Base qualities are not at hand, and no much larger clone is one base apart. This record belongs to a study of blood T cell repertoires in COVID-19 (TCRdb year 2020). About the study as a whole: Samples covering the acute and convalescent phases of COVID-19 were provided by collaborators in the United States, Italy and Spain. The material from the prospective study consisted of cDNA or gDNA derived from T cells, B-cell-depleted T cells, or PBMCs. Deeply sampled blood TCRbeta repertoires from subjects exposed to, actively infected with, or recovered from COVID-19 were included in the dataset. The repertoires were released in a freely available public database intended as a resource for research on the immune response to SARS-CoV-2. The samples were drawn from the first 160 participants of the ongoing ImmuneRACE study and from 1,254 subjects provided by 6 global collaborators. Sample metadata almost always included a de-identified subject ID, COVID-19 status, age in years and sex. Where available, HLA class I and class II types were obtained from metadata supplied by the sample provider rather than from assay-based typing. The study at large found these results: How much clinical and demographic metadata was included differed by source and by participant, and the metadata was provided uncurated.

As encoded in the germline V gene, CDR1 is MDHEN while CDR2 is SYDVKM. From the cysteine through the phenylalanine, the CDR3 covers 13 amino acids. Just CDR3 DNA is preserved here, 39 bases in frame from base 1. Relative to germline, V is missing 8 bases and J is missing 2 bases, with 5 bases of the junction outside any gene match. TCRbeta CDR3 regions were amplified from genomic DNA by means of the immunoSEQ Assay, a bias-controlled multiplex PCR. In the original analysis: The number of nucleated cells in each sample was estimated by amplification of reference gene primers within the assay. To quantify the absolute abundance of each unique TCRbeta CDR3 rearrangement, sequence reads were collapsed and filtered. Productive Simpson clonality was computed per sample as the square root of Simpson's diversity index over productive rearrangements. TCRdb obtained this table from immuneACCESS and retained in-frame rearrangements with V and J assigned. These tables miss some clones; where compared with another copy, unresolved V genes account for less than half of the shortfall, and the remainder is unexplained. V, J and clone size derive from that table, while D and trimming were established from the DNA sequence. Present in this sample are some 260,000 clones, 87% of which were seen just once. Jointly, the top ten make up 3% to 3.5% of the sample.

Each collaborating institution followed its own protocols to collect whole blood in K2EDTA tubes. For TCRbeta analysis, collaborator samples were shipped as frozen whole blood, as isolated PBMCs, or as DNA extracted from either sample type. This sequence uses TRBV28 and TRBJ2-7; 8 central bases correspond to TRBD1. Sequenced material: peripheral blood. This receptor was obtained from a man aged 18 to 35 with active or convalescent COVID-19. The CDR3 has the sequence CASVTGDPYEQYF. The bases read TGTGCCAGCGTGACAGGGGATCCCTACGAGCAGTACTTC.